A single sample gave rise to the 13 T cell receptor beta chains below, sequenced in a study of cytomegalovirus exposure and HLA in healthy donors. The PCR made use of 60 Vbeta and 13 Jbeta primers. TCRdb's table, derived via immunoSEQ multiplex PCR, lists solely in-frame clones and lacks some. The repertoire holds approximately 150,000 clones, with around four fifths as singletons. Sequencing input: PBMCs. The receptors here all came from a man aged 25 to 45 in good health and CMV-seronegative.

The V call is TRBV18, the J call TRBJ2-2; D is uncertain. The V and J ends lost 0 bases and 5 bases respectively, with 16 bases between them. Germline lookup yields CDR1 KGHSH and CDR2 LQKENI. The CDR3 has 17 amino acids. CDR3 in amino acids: CASSPPSAVGSTGELFF. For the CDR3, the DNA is TGTGCCAGCTCACCACCGTCCGCCGTTGGCTCGACCGGGGAGCTGTTTTTT.

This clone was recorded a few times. The CDR3 nucleotides are TGCGCCAGCAGTGAGGGGACAGGCAATGAGCAGTTCTTC. Translation gives CASSEGTGNEQFF. V gene TRBV10-1 combines with J gene TRBJ2-1; 8 bases match TRBD1. The V segment lost 2 bases and the J segment 6 bases; nucleotides outside the gene matches: 0. Germline CDR1 is WNHNN and CDR2 is SYGVQD (reference sequence). The CDR3 loop spans 13 amino acids.

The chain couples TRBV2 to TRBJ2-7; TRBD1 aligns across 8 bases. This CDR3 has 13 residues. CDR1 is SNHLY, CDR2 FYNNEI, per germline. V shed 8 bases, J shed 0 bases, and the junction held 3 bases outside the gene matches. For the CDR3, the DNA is TGTGCCAGCCTGGACAGGGTCTCCTACGAGCAGTACTTC. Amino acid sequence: CASLDRVSYEQYF.

The DNA of the CDR3 is TGTGCCAGCAGCTTAAATTTCCCGAGAATCTATGGCTACACCTTC. This gives the protein CASSLNFPRIYGYTF. This chain joins TRBV7-9 and TRBJ1-2; D not resolved. The V end was cut by 2 bases, the J end by 4 bases, with 14 bases between. Germline V CDR1 and CDR2: SEHNR, FQNEAQ (reference sequence). This CDR3 spans 15 amino acids.

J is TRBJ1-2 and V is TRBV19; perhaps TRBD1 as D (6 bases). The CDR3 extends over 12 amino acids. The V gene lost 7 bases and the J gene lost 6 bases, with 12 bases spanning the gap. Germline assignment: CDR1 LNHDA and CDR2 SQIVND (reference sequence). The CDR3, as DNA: TGTGCCAGTAAGGGCAGGGGTGATGGCTACACCTTC. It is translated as CASKGRGDGYTF.

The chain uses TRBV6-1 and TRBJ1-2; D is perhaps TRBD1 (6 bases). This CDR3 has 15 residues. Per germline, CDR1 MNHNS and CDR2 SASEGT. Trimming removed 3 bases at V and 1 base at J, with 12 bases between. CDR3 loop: CASSERTANNYGYTF. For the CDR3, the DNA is TGTGCCAGCAGTGAGCGGACAGCTAATAACTATGGCTACACCTTC.

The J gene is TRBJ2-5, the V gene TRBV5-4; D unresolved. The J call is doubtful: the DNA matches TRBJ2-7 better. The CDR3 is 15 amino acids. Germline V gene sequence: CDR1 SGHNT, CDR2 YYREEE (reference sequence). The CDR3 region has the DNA TGTGCCAGCAGCTTGGACTACCGAAGCTCCTACGAGCAGTACTTC. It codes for CASSLDYRSSYEQYF.

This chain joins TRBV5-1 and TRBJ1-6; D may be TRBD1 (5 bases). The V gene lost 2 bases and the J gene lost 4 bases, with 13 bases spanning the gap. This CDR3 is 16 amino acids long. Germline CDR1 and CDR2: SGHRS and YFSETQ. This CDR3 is CASSFSRQRYNSPLHF. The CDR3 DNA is TGCGCCAGCAGCTTTAGCCGACAGAGATATAATTCACCCCTCCACTTT.

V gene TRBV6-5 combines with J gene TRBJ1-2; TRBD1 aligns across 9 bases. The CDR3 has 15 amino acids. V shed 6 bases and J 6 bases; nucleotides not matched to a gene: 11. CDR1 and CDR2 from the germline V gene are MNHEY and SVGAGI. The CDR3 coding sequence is TGTGCCAGCAGGACCAGGACAGGGGAGCGGAATGGCTACACCTTC. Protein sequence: CASRTRTGERNGYTF.

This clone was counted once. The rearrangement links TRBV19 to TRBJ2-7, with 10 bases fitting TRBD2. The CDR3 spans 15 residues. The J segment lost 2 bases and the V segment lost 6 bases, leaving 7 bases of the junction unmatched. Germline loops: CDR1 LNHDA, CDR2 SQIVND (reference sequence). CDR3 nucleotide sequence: TGTGCCAGTAGCGTCACTAGCGGGGCGACCTACGAGCAGTACTTC. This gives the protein CASSVTSGATYEQYF.

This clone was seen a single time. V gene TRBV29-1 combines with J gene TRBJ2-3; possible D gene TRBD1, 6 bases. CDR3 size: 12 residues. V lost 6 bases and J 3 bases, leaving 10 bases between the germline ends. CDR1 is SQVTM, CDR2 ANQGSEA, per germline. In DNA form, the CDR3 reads TGCAGCGTACTACAGGGAACAGATACGCAGTATTTT. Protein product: CSVLQGTDTQYF.

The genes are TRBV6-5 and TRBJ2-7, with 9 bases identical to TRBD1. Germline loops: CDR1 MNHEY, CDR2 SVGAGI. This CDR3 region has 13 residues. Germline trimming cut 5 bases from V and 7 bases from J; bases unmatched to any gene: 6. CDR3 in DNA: TGTGCCAGCAGTCCCGGACAGGGGAAAGAGCAGTACTTC. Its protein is CASSPGQGKEQYF.

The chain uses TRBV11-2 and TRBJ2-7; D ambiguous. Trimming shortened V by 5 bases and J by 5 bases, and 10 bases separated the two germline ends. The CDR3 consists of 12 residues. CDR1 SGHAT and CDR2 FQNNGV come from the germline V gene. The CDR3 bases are TGTGCCAGCAGCCCCTATTTGGACGAGCAGTACTTC. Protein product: CASSPYLDEQYF.